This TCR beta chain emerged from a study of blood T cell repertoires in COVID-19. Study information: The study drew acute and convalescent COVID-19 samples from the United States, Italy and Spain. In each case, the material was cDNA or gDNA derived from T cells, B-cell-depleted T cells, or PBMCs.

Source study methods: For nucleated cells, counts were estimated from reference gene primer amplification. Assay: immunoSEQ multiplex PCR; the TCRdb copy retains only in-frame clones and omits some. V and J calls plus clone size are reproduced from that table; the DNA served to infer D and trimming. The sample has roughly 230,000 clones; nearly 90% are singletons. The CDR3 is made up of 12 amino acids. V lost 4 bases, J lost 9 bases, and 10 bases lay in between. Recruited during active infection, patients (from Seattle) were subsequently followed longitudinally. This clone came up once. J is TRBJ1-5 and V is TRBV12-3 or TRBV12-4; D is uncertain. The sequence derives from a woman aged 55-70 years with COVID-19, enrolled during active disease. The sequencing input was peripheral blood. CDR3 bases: TGTGCCAGCAGTTCGGGAAGGCGGCCCCAGCATTTT. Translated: CASSSGRRPQHF.